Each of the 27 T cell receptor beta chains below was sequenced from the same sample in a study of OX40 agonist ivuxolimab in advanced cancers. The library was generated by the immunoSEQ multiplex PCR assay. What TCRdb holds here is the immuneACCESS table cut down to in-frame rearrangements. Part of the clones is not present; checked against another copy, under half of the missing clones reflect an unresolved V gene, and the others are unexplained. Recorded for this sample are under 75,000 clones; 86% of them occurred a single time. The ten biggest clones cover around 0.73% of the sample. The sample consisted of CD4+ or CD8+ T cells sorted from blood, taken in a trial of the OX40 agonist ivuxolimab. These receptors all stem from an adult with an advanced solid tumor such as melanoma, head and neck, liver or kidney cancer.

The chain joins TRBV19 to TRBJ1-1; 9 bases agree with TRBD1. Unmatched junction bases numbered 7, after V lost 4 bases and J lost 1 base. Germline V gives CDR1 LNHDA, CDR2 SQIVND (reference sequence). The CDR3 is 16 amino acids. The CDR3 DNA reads TGTGCCAGTAGTACGGGGACAGGGTTTGCGAACACTGAAGCTTTCTTT. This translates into CASSTGTGFANTEAFF. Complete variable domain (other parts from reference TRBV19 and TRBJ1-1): DGGITQSPKYLFRKEGQNVTLSCEQNLNHDAMYWYRQDPGQGLRLIYYSQIVNDFQKGDIAEGYSVSREKKESFPLTVTSAQKNPTAFYLCASSTGTGFANTEAFFGQGTRLTVV.

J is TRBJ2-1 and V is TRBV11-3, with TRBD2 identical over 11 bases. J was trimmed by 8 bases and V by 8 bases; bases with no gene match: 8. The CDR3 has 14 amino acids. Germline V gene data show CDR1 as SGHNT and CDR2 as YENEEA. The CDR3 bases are TGTGCCAGCGCATTAGCGGGAGGGCCTGATGAGCAGTTCTTC. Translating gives CASALAGGPDEQFF.

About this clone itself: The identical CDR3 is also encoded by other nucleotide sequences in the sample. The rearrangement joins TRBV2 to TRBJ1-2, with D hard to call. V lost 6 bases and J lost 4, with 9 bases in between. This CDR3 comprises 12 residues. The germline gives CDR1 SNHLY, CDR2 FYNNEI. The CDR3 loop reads CASSVRGYGYTF. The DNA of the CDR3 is TGTGCCAGCAGCGTTCGTGGCTATGGCTACACCTTC.

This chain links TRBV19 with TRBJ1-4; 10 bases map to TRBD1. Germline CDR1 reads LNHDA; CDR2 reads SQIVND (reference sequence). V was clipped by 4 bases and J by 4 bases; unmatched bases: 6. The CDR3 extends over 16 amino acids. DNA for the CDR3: TGTGCCAGTAGTACGACAGGGGGCTACGGTAATGAAAAACTGTTTTTT. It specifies CASSTTGGYGNEKLFF.

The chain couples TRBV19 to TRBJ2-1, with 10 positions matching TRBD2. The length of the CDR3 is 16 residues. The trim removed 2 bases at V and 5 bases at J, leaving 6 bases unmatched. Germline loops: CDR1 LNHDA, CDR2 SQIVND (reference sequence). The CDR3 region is CASSILAGEIHNEQFF. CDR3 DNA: TGTGCCAGTAGTATACTAGCGGGGGAAATACACAATGAGCAGTTCTTC.

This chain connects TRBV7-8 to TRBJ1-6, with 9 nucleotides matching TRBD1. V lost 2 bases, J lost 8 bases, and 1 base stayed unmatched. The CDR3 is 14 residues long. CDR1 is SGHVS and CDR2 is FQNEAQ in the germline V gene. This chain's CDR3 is CASSLRDRDSPLHF. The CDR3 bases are TGTGCCAGCAGCTTAAGGGACAGGGATTCACCCCTCCACTTT.

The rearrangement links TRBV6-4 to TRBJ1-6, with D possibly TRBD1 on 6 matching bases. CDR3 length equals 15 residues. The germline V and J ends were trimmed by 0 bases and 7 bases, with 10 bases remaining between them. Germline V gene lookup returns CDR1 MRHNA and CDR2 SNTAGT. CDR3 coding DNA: TGTGCCAGCAGTGACTCGTGGGGGCGGAATTCACCCCTCCACTTT. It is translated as CASSDSWGRNSPLHF.

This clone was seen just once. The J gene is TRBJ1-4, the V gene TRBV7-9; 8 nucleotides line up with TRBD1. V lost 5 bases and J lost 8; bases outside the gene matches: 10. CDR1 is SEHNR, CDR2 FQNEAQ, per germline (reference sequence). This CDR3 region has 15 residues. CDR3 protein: CASSRVQGVWEKLFF. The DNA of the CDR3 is TGTGCCAGCAGCCGAGTACAGGGGGTTTGGGAAAAACTGTTTTTT.

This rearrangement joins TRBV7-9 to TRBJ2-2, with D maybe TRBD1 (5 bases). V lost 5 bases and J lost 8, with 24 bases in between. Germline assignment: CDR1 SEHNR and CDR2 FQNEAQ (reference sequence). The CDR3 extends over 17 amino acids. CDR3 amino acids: CASSQILTEDVSGELFF. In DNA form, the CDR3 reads TGTGCCAGCAGCCAAATCCTGACAGAAGATGTTTCGGGGGAGCTGTTTTTT.

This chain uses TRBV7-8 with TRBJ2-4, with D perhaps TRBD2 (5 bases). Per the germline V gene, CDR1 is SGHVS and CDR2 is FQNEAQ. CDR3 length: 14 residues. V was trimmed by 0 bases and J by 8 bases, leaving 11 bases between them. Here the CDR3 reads CASSLALWGDIQYF. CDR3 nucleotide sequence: TGTGCCAGCAGCTTAGCGCTCTGGGGAGACATTCAGTACTTC.

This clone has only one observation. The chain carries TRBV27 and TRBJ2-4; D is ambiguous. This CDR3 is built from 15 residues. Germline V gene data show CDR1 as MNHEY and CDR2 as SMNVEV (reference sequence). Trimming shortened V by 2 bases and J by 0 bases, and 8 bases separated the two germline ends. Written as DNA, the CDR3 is TGTGCCAGCAGTTTACTACAGTTAGCCAAAAACATTCAGTACTTC. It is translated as CASSLLQLAKNIQYF.

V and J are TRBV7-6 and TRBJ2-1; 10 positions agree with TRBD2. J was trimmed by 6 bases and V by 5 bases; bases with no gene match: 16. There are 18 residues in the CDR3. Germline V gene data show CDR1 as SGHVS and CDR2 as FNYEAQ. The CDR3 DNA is TGTGCCAGCAGCAAAGTGGCTAGCGGGAGAGGGGGGCGCAATGAGCAGTTCTTC. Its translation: CASSKVASGRGGRNEQFF.

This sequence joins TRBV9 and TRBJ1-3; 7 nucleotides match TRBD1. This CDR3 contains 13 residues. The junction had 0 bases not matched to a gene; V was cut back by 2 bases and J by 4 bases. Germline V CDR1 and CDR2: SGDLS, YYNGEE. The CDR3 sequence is CASSVGQGNTIYF. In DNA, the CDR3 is TGTGCCAGCAGCGTGGGACAGGGAAACACCATATATTTT.

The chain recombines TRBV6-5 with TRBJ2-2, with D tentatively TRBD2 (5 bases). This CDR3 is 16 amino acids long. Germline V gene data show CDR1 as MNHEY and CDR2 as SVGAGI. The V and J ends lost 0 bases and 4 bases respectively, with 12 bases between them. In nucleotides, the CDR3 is TGTGCCAGCAGTTACTCGAGGAGCGGTGGCACCGGGGAGCTGTTTTTT. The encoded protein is CASSYSRSGGTGELFF.

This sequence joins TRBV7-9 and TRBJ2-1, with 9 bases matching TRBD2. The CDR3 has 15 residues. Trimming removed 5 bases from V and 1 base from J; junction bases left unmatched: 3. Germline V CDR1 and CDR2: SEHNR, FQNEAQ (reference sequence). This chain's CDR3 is CASSRSGGSYNEQFF. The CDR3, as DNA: TGTGCCAGCAGCCGTAGCGGGGGATCCTACAATGAGCAGTTCTTC.

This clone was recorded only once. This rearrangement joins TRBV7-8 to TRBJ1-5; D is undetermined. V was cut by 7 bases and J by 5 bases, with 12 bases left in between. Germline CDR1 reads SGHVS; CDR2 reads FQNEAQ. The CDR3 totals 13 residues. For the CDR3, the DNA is TGTGCCAGCACCACTCGGGGAGATCAGCCCCAGCATTTT. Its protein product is CASTTRGDQPQHF.

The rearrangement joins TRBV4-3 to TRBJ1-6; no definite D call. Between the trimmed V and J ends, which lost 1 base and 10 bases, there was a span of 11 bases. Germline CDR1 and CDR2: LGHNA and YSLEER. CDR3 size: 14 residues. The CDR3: CASSQGAGRSPLHF. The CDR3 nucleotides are TGCGCCAGCAGCCAAGGTGCGGGGAGGTCACCCCTCCACTTT.

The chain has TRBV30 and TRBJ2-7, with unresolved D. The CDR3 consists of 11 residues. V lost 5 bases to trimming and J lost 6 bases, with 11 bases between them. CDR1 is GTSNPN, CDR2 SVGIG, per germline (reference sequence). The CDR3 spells CAWEGPGEQYF. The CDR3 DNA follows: TGTGCCTGGGAAGGGCCGGGCGAGCAGTACTTC.

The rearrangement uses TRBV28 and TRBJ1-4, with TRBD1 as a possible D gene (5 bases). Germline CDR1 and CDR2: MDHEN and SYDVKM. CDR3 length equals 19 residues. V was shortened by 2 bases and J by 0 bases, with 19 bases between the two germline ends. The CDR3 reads CASSLLPGRGAPTNEKLFF. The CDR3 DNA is TGTGCCAGCAGTTTACTTCCTGGAAGGGGAGCTCCAACTAATGAAAAACTGTTTTTT.

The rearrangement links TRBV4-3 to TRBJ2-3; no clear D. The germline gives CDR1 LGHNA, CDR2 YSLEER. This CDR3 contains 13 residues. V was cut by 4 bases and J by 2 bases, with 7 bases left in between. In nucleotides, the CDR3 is TGCGCCAGCAGCCGAGATTACACAGATACGCAGTATTTT. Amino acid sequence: CASSRDYTDTQYF.

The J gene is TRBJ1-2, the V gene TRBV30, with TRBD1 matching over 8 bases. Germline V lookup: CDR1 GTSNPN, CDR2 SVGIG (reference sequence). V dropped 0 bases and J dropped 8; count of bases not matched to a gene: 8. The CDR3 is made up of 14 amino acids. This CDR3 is CAWSVGRGLRGYTF. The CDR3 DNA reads TGTGCCTGGAGTGTAGGCAGGGGGCTGCGCGGCTACACCTTC.

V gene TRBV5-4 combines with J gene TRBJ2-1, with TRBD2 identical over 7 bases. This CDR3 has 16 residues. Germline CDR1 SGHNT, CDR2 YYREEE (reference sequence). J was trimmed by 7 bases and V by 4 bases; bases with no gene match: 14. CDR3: CASSRAGNPAGNEQFF. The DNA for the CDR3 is TGTGCCAGCAGCCGAGCCGGGAATCCAGCGGGGAATGAGCAGTTCTTC.

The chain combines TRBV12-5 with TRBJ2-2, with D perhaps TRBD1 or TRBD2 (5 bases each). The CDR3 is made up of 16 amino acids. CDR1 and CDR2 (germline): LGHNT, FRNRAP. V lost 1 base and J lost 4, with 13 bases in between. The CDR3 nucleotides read TGTGCTAGTGGTTTGGGTTTCGGGACGGGCACCGGGGAGCTGTTTTTT. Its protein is CASGLGFGTGTGELFF. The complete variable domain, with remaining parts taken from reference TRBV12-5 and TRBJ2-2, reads DARVTQTPRHKVTEMGQEVTMRCQPILGHNTVFWYRQTMMQGLELLAYFRNRAPLDDSGMPKDRFSAEMPDATLATLKIQPSEPRDSAVYFCASGLGFGTGTGELFFGEGSRLTVL.

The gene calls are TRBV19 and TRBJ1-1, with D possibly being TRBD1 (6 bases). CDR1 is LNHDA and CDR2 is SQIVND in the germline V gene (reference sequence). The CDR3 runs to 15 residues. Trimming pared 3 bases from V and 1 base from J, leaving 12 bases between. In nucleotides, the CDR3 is TGTGCCAGTAGTATTCCCTCCAGGGGGAACACTGAAGCTTTCTTT. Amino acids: CASSIPSRGNTEAFF.

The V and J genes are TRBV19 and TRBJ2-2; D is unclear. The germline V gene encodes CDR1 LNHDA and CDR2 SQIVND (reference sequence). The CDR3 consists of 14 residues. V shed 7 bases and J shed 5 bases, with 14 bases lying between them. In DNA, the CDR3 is TGTGCCAGTATTAAGGGCCTGGGAACCGGGGAGCTGTTTTTT. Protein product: CASIKGLGTGELFF.

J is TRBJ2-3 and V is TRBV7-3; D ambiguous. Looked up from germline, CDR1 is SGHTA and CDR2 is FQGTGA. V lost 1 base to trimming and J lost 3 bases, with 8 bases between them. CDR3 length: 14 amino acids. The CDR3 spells CASSLKAGTDTQYF. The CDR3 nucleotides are TGTGCCAGCAGCTTAAAGGCCGGAACAGATACGCAGTATTTT.

DNA for the CDR3: TGTGCCAGTAGTGCTCGGACAGGGGGCAGGAATGAGCAGTTCTTC. Its translation is CASSARTGGRNEQFF. The genes are TRBV19 and TRBJ2-1; 11 bases are shared with TRBD1. The trim removed 5 bases at V and 7 bases at J, leaving 7 bases unmatched. The CDR3 loop spans 15 amino acids. Germline V CDR1 and CDR2: LNHDA, SQIVND (reference sequence).